This TCR beta chain came from a study of control samples from healthy donors and cancer patients. Germline V gene data show CDR1 as LGHNA and CDR2 as YSLEER. V shed 0 bases and J 5 bases; nucleotides not matched to a gene: 4. CDR3 length: 15 amino acids. This clone occurred a few times. TCRdb's copy holds only in-frame clones and misses some; the assay was immunoSEQ multiplex PCR. The sample consists of approximately 82,000 clones, around 87% of them appearing once. The chain carries TRBV4-3 and TRBJ2-7; 10 nucleotides line up with TRBD1. This clonotype was obtained from a man aged 50 or older in good health. Sequencing input: blood. The CDR3 DNA is TGCGCCAGCAGCCAAGATTCCGGACAGGGGGACGAGCAGTACTTC. Translating it yields CASSQDSGQGDEQYF.